These T cell receptor beta chains were read from a single sample in a study of cytomegalovirus exposure and HLA in healthy donors. Data came from immunoSEQ multiplex PCR; TCRdb stores just in-frame clones and leaves some out. The sample lists more than 95,000 clones, 60% to 85% occurring once. Sequences were obtained from PBMCs. The receptors shown here come from a man aged 50 or older in good health and CMV-seropositive. CDR3s include the opening cysteine and the closing phenylalanine or tryptophan. A D gene is named only where the DNA matches it firmly. Not every row has a clone size; where given, it reads once, few, many or a size class.

J	size	V	D	DNA	CDR3
TRBJ1-3	NA	TRBV18	NA	TGTGCCAGCTCCTCCTCCAGGGGCGACGGAAACACCATATATTTT	CASSSSRGDGNTIYF
TRBJ1-2	NA	TRBV6-1	NA	TGTGCCAGCAGTGAACGGGATTTGGGAGGCTACACCTTC	CASSERDLGGYTF
TRBJ2-7	few	TRBV7-9	NA	TGTGCCAGCAGCTCCCGGTACGAGCAGTACTTC	CASSSRYEQYF
TRBJ1-1	once	TRBV9	TRBD1	TGTGCCAGCAGCTCAAGACAGGGGGCCCAAGCTTTCTTT	CASSSRQGAQAFF
TRBJ1-1	NA	TRBV18	NA	TGTGCCAGCTCACCAGTTAGGGGGAACACTGAAGCTTTCTTT	CASSPVRGNTEAFF
TRBJ2-6	NA	TRBV7-8	TRBD1	TGTGCCAGCAGCTTACGACAGGGCCCCAACTCTGGGGCCAACGTCCTGACTTTC	CASSLRQGPNSGANVLTF
TRBJ2-6	NA	TRBV4-1	NA	TGCGCCAGCAGCCACTCGCTTTTTCGGGGAACCAGCTCTGGGGCCAACGTCCTGACTTTC	CASSHSLFRGTSSGANVLTF
TRBJ1-1	NA	TRBV6-1	NA	TGTGCCAGCAGTGATGGACCGGGCCGACAGTCTGAAGCTTTCTTT	CASSDGPGRQSEAFF
TRBJ2-7	NA	TRBV6-1	TRBD2	TGTGCCAGCAGTGAAGCTGGGGGGGAATACGAGCAGTACTTC	CASSEAGGEYEQYF
TRBJ2-5	NA	TRBV13	NA	TGTGCCAGCAGCTTTTGGACTGGGCAAGAGACCCAGTACTTC	CASSFWTGQETQYF
TRBJ1-1	NA	TRBV1	NA	TGCACCAGCAGCCAAGGAGGCTCAGGGGTGGACACTGAAGCTTTCTTT	CTSSQGGSGVDTEAFF
TRBJ1-3	NA	TRBV11-2	NA	TGTGCCAGCAGCCCCCGTCTTCAGGTTATTGGAAACACCATATATTTT	CASSPRLQVIGNTIYF
TRBJ1-2	NA	TRBV7-8	NA	TGTGCCAGCAGCTTAGGGCCAACGAACTATGGCTACACCTTC	CASSLGPTNYGYTF
TRBJ1-1	NA	TRBV6-1	TRBD1	TGTGCCAGCAGTGAATCGCGGGACAGAGCTGAAGCTTTCTTT	CASSESRDRAEAFF
TRBJ2-2	once	TRBV5-4	NA	TGTGCCAGCAGCTTAACCAGTGCGGGGCCCGGGGAGCTGTTTTTT	CASSLTSAGPGELFF
TRBJ2-5	NA	TRBV5-1	NA	TGCGCCAGCAGCTTATTTCGAGAGACCCAGTACTTC	CASSLFRETQYF
TRBJ2-7	NA	TRBV6-6	TRBD2	TGTGCCAGTCGGGGGGGGAATATCGGCGAGCAGTACTTC	CASRGGNIGEQYF
TRBJ1-1	NA	TRBV7-9	NA	TGTGCCAGCAGATTAATCCGGGGGGGATATCGGGGGAACACTGAAGCTTTCTTT	CASRLIRGGYRGNTEAFF
TRBJ2-5	NA	TRBV11-2	NA	TGTGCCAGCAGCTTTCCGACGGGTCAAGAGACCCAGTACTTC	CASSFPTGQETQYF
TRBJ1-5	NA	TRBV27	NA	TGTGCCAGCAGTTTTGGGGGGGCGTATCAGCCCCAGCATTTT	CASSFGGAYQPQHF
TRBJ1-2	NA	TRBV29-1	NA	TGCAGCGTTGCTATGGGGGGGTATAACTATGGCTACACCTTC	CSVAMGGYNYGYTF
TRBJ2-1	NA	TRBV5-5	TRBD2	TGTGCCAGCAGCAAGGGACTAGCGGGAGGGCCTCTTGTGAATGAGCAGTTCTTC	CASSKGLAGGPLVNEQFF
TRBJ2-3	NA	TRBV9	TRBD2	TGTGCCAGCAGACCACTAGCGGGGTTCACAGATACGCAGTATTTT	CASRPLAGFTDTQYF
TRBJ1-3	NA	TRBV27	TRBD1	TGTGCCAGCAGTCCGCCCGCACGACAGGGGTTGGGTGGAAACACCATATATTTT	CASSPPARQGLGGNTIYF
TRBJ2-5	NA	TRBV28	NA	TGTGCCAGCAGTACTCGAAGCCTGTCAGAGACCCAGTACTTC	CASSTRSLSETQYF
TRBJ2-7	NA	TRBV30	TRBD1	TGTGCCTGGTCCGACGGGGACAGGGGTGCGCAGTACTTC	CAWSDGDRGAQYF
TRBJ2-3	NA	TRBV5-1	NA	TGCGCCAGCAGCTCGAAGCGGGTATCCACAGATACGCAGTATTTT	CASSSKRVSTDTQYF
TRBJ2-7	NA	TRBV7-9	NA	TGTGCCAGCAGCTCCCGGTACGAGCAGTACTTC	CASSSRYEQYF
TRBJ1-1	NA	TRBV6-5	NA	TGTGCCAGCAGTTACGGGGGCGTTACTGAAGCTTTCTTT	CASSYGGVTEAFF
TRBJ2-5	NA	TRBV27	NA	TGTGCCAGCAGCAGCAAGACAACCCAGTACTTC	CASSSKTTQYF
TRBJ2-3	once	TRBV5-4	NA	TGTGCCAGCAGCTCCGAGAAACCCACAGATACGCAGTATTTT	CASSSEKPTDTQYF
TRBJ2-2	few	TRBV6-1	NA	TGTGCCGCTTCCGGCGCCGGGGCGAACACCGGGGAGCTGTTTTTT	CAASGAGANTGELFF
TRBJ1-1	NA	TRBV28	NA	TGTGCCAGCAGCGCAGGGGTAAGGTACACTGAAGCTTTCTTT	CASSAGVRYTEAFF
TRBJ2-6	NA	TRBV5-6	NA	TGTGCCAGCAGCCTCATGTCCGCGGGCCTCCACTCTGGGGCCAACGTCCTGACTTTC	CASSLMSAGLHSGANVLTF
TRBJ2-7	NA	TRBV5-6	TRBD2	TGTGCCAGCAGCTTGAGGACTAGCGGATCCTACGAGCAGTACTTC	CASSLRTSGSYEQYF
TRBJ2-5	NA	TRBV6-5	NA	TGTGCCAGCAGCAACAGGGCAGAGACCCAGTACTTC	CASSNRAETQYF
TRBJ1-3	NA	TRBV30	NA	TGTGCCTGGAGTAGGCAGACAGTCTCTGGAAACACCATATATTTT	CAWSRQTVSGNTIYF
TRBJ1-1	NA	TRBV6-1	NA	TGTGCCAGCAGTGAATGGGGCAGGGTGGGCAGGGAAGACACTGAAGCTTTCTTT	CASSEWGRVGREDTEAFF
TRBJ2-4	few	TRBV6-5	TRBD1	TGTGCCAGCAGTAACGGACAGGTGGTTGGTCAGTACTTC	CASSNGQVVGQYF
TRBJ1-1	NA	TRBV6-5	NA	TGTGCCAGCAGTTACTGGCGGGGAGGGGTGAACACTGAAGCTTTCTTT	CASSYWRGGVNTEAFF